The present T cell receptor (beta chain) was sequenced within a study of blood T cell repertoires in COVID-19. Overall study: From T cells, B-cell-depleted T cells, or PBMCs came the material, which was cDNA or gDNA.

CDR3 size: 14 residues. Germline lookup yields CDR1 MDHEN and CDR2 SYDVKM. The V end lost 2 bases, the J end lost 4 bases, and 8 bases lay between the germline ends. Study processing details: Nucleated cell counts were estimated from reference gene primer amplification. Clones were read by immunoSEQ multiplex PCR, and TCRdb kept only the in-frame ones, dropping some. V, J and clone size are those of that table, while D and trimming were read from the DNA. Here the sample spans about 69,000 clones, more than 70% being singletons. Input material: peripheral blood. This TCR was sampled from a human donor in a cohort sampled during active COVID-19. The V call is TRBV28, the J call TRBJ2-2; D is unclear. The CDR3 sequence: CASSLLQITGELFF. DNA for the CDR3: TGTGCCAGCAGTTTACTACAGATCACCGGGGAGCTGTTTTTT. Drawing the rest from reference TRBV28 and TRBJ2-2, the complete variable domain is DVKVTQSSRYLVKRTGEKVFLECVQDMDHENMFWYRQDPGLGLRLIYFSYDVKMKEKGDIPEGYSVSREKKERFSLILESASTNQTSMYLCASSLLQITGELFFGEGSRLTVL.